This T cell receptor beta chain was recorded in a study of blood T cell repertoires in COVID-19. Study as a whole: Researchers got acute and convalescent COVID-19 samples from the United States, Italy and Spain. In each case, the material was cDNA or gDNA derived from T cells, B-cell-depleted T cells, or PBMCs.

The CDR3 sequence is 17 residues long. The junction had 9 bases not matched to a gene; V was cut back by 4 bases and J by 0 bases. Looked up from germline, CDR1 is LNHDA and CDR2 is SQIVND (reference sequence). Source study methods: Cell counts per sample came from amplifying reference gene primers. TCRdb's table, derived via immunoSEQ multiplex PCR, lists solely in-frame clones and lacks some. The V and J calls and the clone size are those of that table, but D and trimming were determined from the DNA. The sample records tens of thousands of clones, 70% to 90% being singletons. The origin of this receptor is a human donor in a cohort sampled during active COVID-19. The chain employs TRBV19 and TRBJ1-1, with 9 bases lining up with TRBD1. The specimen was peripheral blood. The CDR3 loop reads CASSNPRQGGLNTEAFF. The CDR3 nucleotides read TGTGCCAGTAGTAACCCCCGACAGGGGGGACTGAACACTGAAGCTTTCTTT.